A single sample gave rise to the 26 T cell receptor beta chains below, sequenced in a study of blood T cell repertoires in COVID-19 (dated by TCRdb to 2018 to 2020). Receptors were amplified or captured by the immunoSEQ multiplex PCR assay. Held by TCRdb, this immuneACCESS table contains in-frame sequences only and omits some clones. Under half of the omission traces to an unresolved V gene where checked; the cause of the rest is unknown. Across this sample there are hundreds of thousands of clones, with around 85% seen only once. Of the sample, 2.1% falls within the top ten clones. The sequencing input was peripheral blood. The receptors were sampled from a woman between 25 and 40 years old who had recovered from COVID-19.

V usage is TRBV21-1 and J usage is TRBJ1-5; TRBD1, as called in the table, went unchecked against the DNA. TRBV21-1 is a listed pseudogene. CDR3 length equals 16 residues. The DNA of the CDR3 is TGTGCCAGCAGCAAAGCAGTCAGACAACACAATCAGCCCCAGCATTTT. Its protein is CASSKAVRQHNQPQHF.

This clone was seen a handful of times. For the CDR3, the DNA is TGCGCCAGCAGTGAATGGGCCTCAAGCTCCTACGAGCAGTACTTC. Translation gives CASSEWASSSYEQYF. The rearrangement links TRBV10-2 to TRBJ2-7; D unresolved. V gave up 3 bases and J gave up 0 bases, with 12 bases separating them. Germline V gene lookup returns CDR1 WSHSY and CDR2 SAAADI. The CDR3 runs 15 residues.

The sample holds one count of this clone. CDR3 sequence reads: CASSPRGKPSSGNTIYF. The CDR3 bases are TGTGCCAGCAGCCCTAGGGGGAAACCGAGCTCTGGAAACACCATATATTTT. The chain recombines TRBV9 with TRBJ1-3; a possible D gene is TRBD1 (6 bases). CDR1 and CDR2 (germline): SGDLS, YYNGEE. The CDR3 loop spans 17 amino acids. The ends were cut back, 4 bases at V and 0 bases at J, with 17 bases in the middle.

The chain links TRBV9 to TRBJ2-5; the match to TRBD2 covers 10 bases. Germline V CDR1 and CDR2: SGDLS, YYNGEE. V shed 0 bases, J shed 4 bases, and the junction held 3 bases outside the gene matches. CDR3 length: 15 amino acids. This CDR3 reads CASSVGSSGGETQYF. Here the CDR3 DNA reads TGTGCCAGCAGCGTAGGTTCTAGCGGGGGAGAGACCCAGTACTTC.

The rearrangement uses TRBV6-6 and TRBJ2-1; TRBD2 matches 10 bases. With V trimmed by 4 bases and J by 5 bases, 2 bases remained unmatched. Germline V gives CDR1 MNHNY, CDR2 SVGAGI (reference sequence). This CDR3 is built from 14 residues. For the CDR3, the DNA is TGTGCCAGCAGTTCAGCGGGAGGGAACAATGAGCAGTTCTTC. It codes for CASSSAGGNNEQFF.

The chain recombines TRBV5-8 with TRBJ2-7; D is unresolved. Germline values: CDR1 SGHTS, CDR2 YDEGEE. Trimming stripped 5 bases from V and 3 bases from J, with 3 bases between. This CDR3 has 10 residues. The CDR3 sequence: CASSRYEQYF. The DNA of the CDR3 is TGTGCCAGCAGTCGCTACGAGCAGTACTTC.

This sequence joins TRBV11-2 and TRBJ2-7, with unresolved D. Germline CDR1 reads SGHAT; CDR2 reads FQNNGV. V gave up 3 bases and J gave up 2 bases, with 8 bases separating them. The CDR3 has 13 residues. CDR3: CASSFDSTYEQYF. In DNA, the CDR3 is TGTGCCAGCAGCTTTGACTCGACCTACGAGCAGTACTTC.

The chain combines TRBV6-6 with TRBJ1-3; no definite D call. This CDR3 spans 16 amino acids. V was shortened by 7 bases and J by 0 bases, with 16 bases between the two germline ends. Germline V CDR1 and CDR2: MNHNY, SVGAGI (reference sequence). CDR3 bases: TGTGCCAGCATCCACAAGATAGCGAGCTCTGGAAACACCATATATTTT. It is translated as CASIHKIASSGNTIYF.

The V gene is TRBV6-6, the J gene TRBJ1-2; 8 bases are a match to TRBD1. The CDR3 sequence is 14 residues long. Trimming removed 4 bases from V and 6 bases from J; junction bases left unmatched: 7. CDR1 is MNHNY and CDR2 is SVGAGI in the germline V gene (reference sequence). CDR3 sequence reads: CASSSLTGEDGYTF. The CDR3 coding sequence is TGTGCCAGCAGTTCCCTGACAGGGGAAGATGGCTACACCTTC.

This clone has a handful of counts. The J gene is TRBJ2-5, the V gene TRBV6-5, with TRBD1 matching over 7 bases. The germline V gene encodes CDR1 MNHEY and CDR2 SVGAGI. The junction had 10 bases not matched to a gene; V was cut back by 7 bases and J by 2 bases. The CDR3 covers 15 residues. CDR3 loop: CASNRGQFDQETQYF. CDR3 bases: TGTGCCAGCAATCGGGGACAGTTCGATCAAGAGACCCAGTACTTC.

This clone has a handful of counts. The V and J genes are TRBV9 and TRBJ2-3; D gene unclear. Germline-derived CDR1 and CDR2 are SGDLS and YYNGEE. Trimming shortened V by 6 bases and J by 0 bases, and 11 bases separated the two germline ends. CDR3 length: 14 amino acids. CDR3 DNA sequence: TGTGCCAGCACTAGGTCACTTAGCACAGATACGCAGTATTTT. Translating gives CASTRSLSTDTQYF.

The chain combines TRBV6-5 with TRBJ1-2; TRBD1 might be the D (5 bases). V lost 8 bases, J lost 2 bases, and 12 bases lay in between. CDR1 MNHEY and CDR2 SVGAGI come from the germline V gene. There are 13 residues in the CDR3. The CDR3 is CASGVGGNYGYTF. CDR3 bases: TGTGCCAGCGGGGTGGGGGGGAACTATGGCTACACCTTC.

This chain uses TRBV6-5 with TRBJ2-2; 10 nucleotides align to TRBD1. Unmatched junction bases numbered 0, after V lost 8 bases and J lost 3 bases. CDR3 size: 13 residues. Germline V gives CDR1 MNHEY, CDR2 SVGAGI. The CDR3 is CASGTGDTGELFF. CDR3 DNA: TGTGCCAGCGGGACAGGGGACACCGGGGAGCTGTTTTTT.

The chain is built from TRBV25-1 and TRBJ2-1; 14 positions match TRBD2. In germline, CDR1 is MGHDK, CDR2 SYGVNS. The CDR3 covers 15 residues. V shed 6 bases, J shed 8 bases, and the junction held 6 bases outside the gene matches. In DNA form, the CDR3 reads TGTGCCAGCAGCCTGACTAGCGGGAGGGCCTATGAGCAGTTCTTC. It codes for CASSLTSGRAYEQFF.

V is TRBV21-1 and J is TRBJ1-4. TRBV21-1 is a known pseudogene. CDR3 length: 13 residues. The CDR3 sequence is CASSKVRGEKLFF. For the CDR3, the DNA is TGTGCCAGCAGCAAAGTTCGGGGAGAAAAACTGTTTTTT.

This chain connects TRBV7-9 to TRBJ1-4; TRBD1 agrees at 9 bases. The V and J ends lost 5 bases and 11 bases, in that order; junction bases with no gene match: 12. The CDR3 length is 15 residues. CDR1 is SEHNR and CDR2 is FQNEAQ in the germline V gene (reference sequence). The CDR3 nucleotides are TGTGCCAGCAGCGGCCGGGACAGGGAAGGGGGGAAACTGTTTTTT. Its protein product is CASSGRDREGGKLFF. Full variable domain (remainder filled in from reference TRBV7-9 and TRBJ1-4): DTGVSQNPRHKITKRGQNVTFRCDPISEHNRLYWYRQTLGQGPEFLTYFQNEAQLEKSRLLSDRFSAERPKGSFSTLEIQRTEQGDSAMYLCASSGRDREGGKLFFGSGTQLSVL.

The chain has TRBV9 and TRBJ1-2, with TRBD1 as a possible D gene (6 bases). The CDR3 extends over 16 amino acids. Germline CDR1 and CDR2: SGDLS and YYNGEE. Trimming took off 0 bases at V and 4 bases at J, with 16 bases between the two ends. The CDR3 nucleotides are TGTGCCAGCAGCGTAGCTCGGGGGGGCTTGGGCTATGGCTACACCTTC. It yields the protein CASSVARGGLGYGYTF.

The chain employs TRBV10-3 and TRBJ1-1, with a weak D call TRBD1 (5 bases). The CDR3 runs 14 residues. The germline V gene encodes CDR1 ENHRY and CDR2 SYGVKD. Deletions cut 7 bases from V and 1 base from J, with 13 bases between. The CDR3 is CAIMDTFKNTEAFF. The DNA of the CDR3 is TGTGCCATCATGGACACTTTTAAGAACACTGAAGCTTTCTTT.

V usage is TRBV6-5 and J usage is TRBJ1-2; TRBD1 agrees at 8 bases. CDR3 size: 15 residues. The junction had 4 bases not matched to a gene; V was cut back by 1 base and J by 3 bases. Germline lookup yields CDR1 MNHEY and CDR2 SVGAGI. CDR3 DNA: TGTGCCAGCAGTTACTGGGGACAGGAGGACTATGGCTACACCTTC. Its translation: CASSYWGQEDYGYTF.

The table lists this clone with a count of one. The V gene is TRBV21-1, the J gene TRBJ1-4; TRBD1 was called by the table and not checked on the DNA. TRBV21-1 corresponds to a pseudogene. This CDR3 contains 15 residues. This CDR3 is CASSSTGSTNEKLFF. In nucleotides, the CDR3 is TGTGCCAGCAGCAGTACAGGGTCCACTAATGAAAAACTGTTTTTT.

The chain uses TRBV13 and TRBJ2-7, with 8 bases fitting TRBD1. J was trimmed by 2 bases and V by 5 bases; bases with no gene match: 5. CDR3 length: 14 amino acids. In germline, CDR1 is PRHDT, CDR2 FYEKMQ (reference sequence). As DNA, the CDR3 is TGTGCCAGCAGCAGGGGGACAGGAACCTACGAGCAGTACTTC. As protein: CASSRGTGTYEQYF.

The chain uses TRBV19 and TRBJ1-1; 7 bases agree with TRBD1. Per germline, CDR1 LNHDA and CDR2 SQIVND (reference sequence). After removal of 10 bases from V and 1 base from J, the junction contained 6 bases not matched to a gene. CDR3 length: 13 residues. The CDR3 spells CATHTGANTEAFF. Written as DNA, the CDR3 is TGTGCCACCCATACAGGGGCGAACACTGAAGCTTTCTTT.

The V gene is TRBV5-1, the J gene TRBJ2-7, with 11 bases identical to TRBD1. The CDR3 runs to 15 residues. The V gene end was trimmed by 4 bases and the J gene end by 5 bases; junction bases not matched to a gene: 8. The V gene's germline CDR1 is SGHRS and CDR2 YFSETQ. This CDR3 is CASSLKGQGAHEQYF. The CDR3 coding sequence is TGCGCCAGCAGCCTAAAAGGACAGGGGGCCCACGAGCAGTACTTC.

This clone came up once. The rearrangement uses TRBV5-1 and TRBJ1-1, with D perhaps TRBD1 (5 bases). CDR1 SGHRS and CDR2 YFSETQ come from the germline V gene. The CDR3 runs to 12 residues. V lost 1 base and J 4 bases, leaving 5 bases between the germline ends. The CDR3 bases are TGCGCCAGCAGCTTGACAGGCACTGAAGCTTTCTTT. It translates to CASSLTGTEAFF.

This rearrangement joins TRBV6-2 or TRBV6-3 to TRBJ1-2; 9 positions match TRBD1. The germline V gene encodes CDR1 MNHEY and CDR2 SVGEGT. V dropped 5 bases and J dropped 5; count of bases not matched to a gene: 6. The CDR3 has 14 residues. The CDR3 sequence is CASSLGTGSYGYTF. CDR3 bases: TGTGCCAGCAGTCTGGGGACAGGGTCGTATGGCTACACCTTC.

The V call is TRBV7-2, the J call TRBJ2-4; D gene unclear. From germline, CDR1 is SGHTA and CDR2 FQGNSA. V gave up 5 bases and J gave up 6 bases, with 17 bases separating them. This CDR3 region has 15 residues. Here the CDR3 reads CASSPTAKPGNIQYF. DNA of the CDR3: TGTGCCAGCAGCCCTACGGCAAAACCGGGAAACATTCAGTACTTC.